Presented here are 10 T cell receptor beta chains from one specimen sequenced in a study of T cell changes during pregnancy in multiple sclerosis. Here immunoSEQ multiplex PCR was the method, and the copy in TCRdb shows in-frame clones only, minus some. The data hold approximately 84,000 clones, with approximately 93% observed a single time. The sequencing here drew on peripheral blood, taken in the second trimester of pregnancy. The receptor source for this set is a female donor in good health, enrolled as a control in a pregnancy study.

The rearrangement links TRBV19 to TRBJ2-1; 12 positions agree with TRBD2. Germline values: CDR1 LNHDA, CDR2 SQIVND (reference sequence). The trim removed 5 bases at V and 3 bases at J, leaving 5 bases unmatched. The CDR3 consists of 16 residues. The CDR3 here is CASSLLAGGFYNEQFF. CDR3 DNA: TGTGCCAGTAGTCTACTAGCGGGAGGATTCTACAATGAGCAGTTCTTC.

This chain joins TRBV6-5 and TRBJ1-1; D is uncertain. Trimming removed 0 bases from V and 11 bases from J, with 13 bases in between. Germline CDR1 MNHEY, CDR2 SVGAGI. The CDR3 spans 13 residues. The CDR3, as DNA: TGTGCCAGCAGTTACTCCAGGTCCGGGGTGGCTTTCTTT. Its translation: CASSYSRSGVAFF.

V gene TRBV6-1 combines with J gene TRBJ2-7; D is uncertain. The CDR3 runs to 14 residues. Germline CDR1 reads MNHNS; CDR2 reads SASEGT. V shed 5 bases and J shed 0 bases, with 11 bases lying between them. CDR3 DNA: TGTGCCAGCAGTCCCCTAGGTGTCTCCTACGAGCAGTACTTC. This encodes CASSPLGVSYEQYF.

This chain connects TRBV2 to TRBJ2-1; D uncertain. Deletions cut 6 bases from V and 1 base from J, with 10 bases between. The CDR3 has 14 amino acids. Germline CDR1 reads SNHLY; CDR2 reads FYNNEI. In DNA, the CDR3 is TGTGCCAGCAGGGCAGGCCTTTCCTACAATGAGCAGTTCTTC. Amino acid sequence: CASRAGLSYNEQFF.

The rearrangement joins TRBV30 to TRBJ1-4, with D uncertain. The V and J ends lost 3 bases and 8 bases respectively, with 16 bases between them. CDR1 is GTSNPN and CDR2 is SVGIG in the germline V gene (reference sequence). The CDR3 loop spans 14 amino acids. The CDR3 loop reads CAWSFTREAEKLFF. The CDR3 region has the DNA TGTGCCTGGAGCTTTACTCGGGAAGCCGAAAAACTGTTTTTT.

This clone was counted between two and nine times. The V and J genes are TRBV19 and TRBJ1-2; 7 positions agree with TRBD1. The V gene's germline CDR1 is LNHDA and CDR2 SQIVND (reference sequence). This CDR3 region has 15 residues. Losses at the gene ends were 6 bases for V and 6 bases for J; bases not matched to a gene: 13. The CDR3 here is CASRDPGRQGDGYTF. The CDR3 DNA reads TGTGCCAGTAGAGACCCGGGACGCCAGGGGGATGGCTACACCTTC.

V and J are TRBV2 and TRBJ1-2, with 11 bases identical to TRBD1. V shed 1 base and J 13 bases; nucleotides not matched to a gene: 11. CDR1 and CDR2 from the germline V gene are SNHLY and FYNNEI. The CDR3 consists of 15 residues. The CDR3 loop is CASSEGGTGGRWCTF. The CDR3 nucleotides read TGTGCCAGCAGTGAAGGCGGGACAGGGGGGCGATGGTGCACCTTC. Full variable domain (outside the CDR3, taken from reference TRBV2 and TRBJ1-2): EPEVTQTPSHQVTQMGQEVILRCVPISNHLYFYWYRQILGQKVEFLVSFYNNEISEKSEIFDDQFSVERPDGSNFTLKIRSTKLEDSAMYFCASSEGGTGGRWCTFGSGTRLTVV.

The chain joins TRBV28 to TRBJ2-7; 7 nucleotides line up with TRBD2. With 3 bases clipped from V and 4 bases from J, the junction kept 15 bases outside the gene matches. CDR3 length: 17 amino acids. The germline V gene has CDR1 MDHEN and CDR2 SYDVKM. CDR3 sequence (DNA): TGTGCCAGCAGTTTTGGGCTGCGGGGAGGGCCGGGGTACGAGCAGTACTTC. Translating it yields CASSFGLRGGPGYEQYF.

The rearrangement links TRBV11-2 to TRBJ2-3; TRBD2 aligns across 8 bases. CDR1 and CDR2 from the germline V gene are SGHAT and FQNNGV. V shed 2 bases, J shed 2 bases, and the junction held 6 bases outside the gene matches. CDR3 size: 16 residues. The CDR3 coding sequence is TGTGCCAGCAGCTTACTGATAGCGGGGCCCACAGATACGCAGTATTTT. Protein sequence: CASSLLIAGPTDTQYF.

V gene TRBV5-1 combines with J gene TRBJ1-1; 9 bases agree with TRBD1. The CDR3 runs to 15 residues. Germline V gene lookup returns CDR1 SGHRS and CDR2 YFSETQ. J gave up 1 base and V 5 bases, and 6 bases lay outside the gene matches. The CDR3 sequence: CASRDQTGGNTEAFF. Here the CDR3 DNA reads TGCGCCAGCAGAGACCAGACAGGGGGGAACACTGAAGCTTTCTTT.